Following are 21 T cell receptor beta chains from one sample sequenced in a study of blood T cell repertoires in COVID-19. Repertoires were generated with immunoSEQ multiplex PCR, while TCRdb's copy carries only in-frame clones and drops some. This table has around 100,000 clones, roughly 84% appearing once. The sequencing sample was made of peripheral blood. These receptors all stem from a man in his sixties or seventies with active or convalescent COVID-19.

The CDR3 DNA sequence: TGTGCCAGCAGTTTAGGAGGGGTCGAAAGCGATGAGCAGTTCTTC. As protein: CASSLGGVESDEQFF. The chain employs TRBV27 and TRBJ2-1, with a possible D match to TRBD2 (6 bases). CDR3 length: 15 amino acids. Germline V gives CDR1 MNHEY, CDR2 SMNVEV (reference sequence). Trimming shortened V by 2 bases and J by 8 bases, and 16 bases separated the two germline ends.

J is TRBJ2-1 and V is TRBV7-2; D not resolved. This CDR3 contains 16 residues. The V gene's germline CDR1 is SGHTA and CDR2 FQGNSA. V lost 3 bases, J lost 0 bases, and 12 bases lay in between. The CDR3: CASSFFTRNSYNEQFF. The CDR3 nucleotides read TGTGCCAGCAGCTTCTTCACGAGAAACTCCTACAATGAGCAGTTCTTC.

This clone was observed a single time. The V call is TRBV28, the J call TRBJ1-6; maybe TRBD1 (5 bases). The CDR3 consists of 15 residues. V lost 7 bases, J lost 4 bases, and 14 bases lay in between. The germline CDR1 and CDR2 sequences are MDHEN and SYDVKM. The CDR3 bases are TGTGCCAGCACCCCGGGGGGACGGTATAATTCACCCCTCCACTTT. It translates to CASTPGGRYNSPLHF.

V is TRBV11-2 and J is TRBJ2-5, with TRBD2 matching 13 bases. With V trimmed by 6 bases and J by 4 bases, 11 bases remained unmatched. Germline V gene sequence: CDR1 SGHAT, CDR2 FQNNGV. The CDR3 totals 17 residues. In DNA form, the CDR3 reads TGTGCCAGCAGACGACTAGCGGGGGGACTACCCCCAGAGACCCAGTACTTC. Protein sequence: CASRRLAGGLPPETQYF.

This sequence joins TRBV6-5 and TRBJ2-5; TRBD2 matches 11 bases. Germline-derived CDR1 and CDR2 are MNHEY and SVGAGI. The CDR3 runs 16 residues. J gave up 2 bases and V 0 bases, and 2 bases lay outside the gene matches. CDR3 residues: CASSYSIAGGQETQYF. The DNA for the CDR3 is TGTGCCAGCAGTTACTCTATAGCGGGGGGGCAAGAGACCCAGTACTTC.

The CDR3 sequence: CASSPRRGPYNEQFF. DNA of the CDR3: TGTGCCAGCAGCCCCCGCAGGGGGCCCTACAATGAGCAGTTCTTC. The J gene is TRBJ2-1, the V gene TRBV7-2; 8 bases are shared with TRBD1. Looked up from germline, CDR1 is SGHTA and CDR2 is FQGNSA. V gave up 5 bases and J gave up 2 bases; unmatched junction bases: 5. This CDR3 is built from 15 residues.

The genes are TRBV6-6 and TRBJ1-4; TRBD1 matches 8 bases. The CDR3 loop spans 15 amino acids. V dropped 5 bases and J dropped 3; count of bases not matched to a gene: 5. Per the germline V gene, CDR1 is MNHNY and CDR2 is SVGAGI (reference sequence). The CDR3 sequence: CASSNQGASNEKLFF. The DNA of the CDR3 is TGTGCCAGCAGTAACCAGGGGGCCTCTAATGAAAAACTGTTTTTT.

This clone is a singleton in its sample. Written as DNA, the CDR3 is TGTGCCACCAGCAGAGGGGGGACTTTAGAAAACATTCAGTACTTC. Protein sequence: CATSRGGTLENIQYF. The chain combines TRBV15 with TRBJ2-4; D might be TRBD2 (6 bases). Germline values: CDR1 LNHNV, CDR2 YYDKDF (reference sequence). V gave up 1 base and J gave up 5 bases, with 12 bases separating them. The CDR3 length is 15 residues.

J is TRBJ2-3 and V is TRBV9; 7 positions match TRBD1. This CDR3 has 17 residues. J lost 2 bases, V lost 4 bases, and 13 bases had no gene match. Germline V gives CDR1 SGDLS, CDR2 YYNGEE. CDR3 protein: CASSPLSAGGPTDTQYF. The CDR3 DNA sequence: TGTGCCAGCAGCCCGCTAAGTGCAGGGGGTCCCACAGATACGCAGTATTTT.

The V call is TRBV5-1, the J call TRBJ1-1, with a possible D match to TRBD1 (5 bases). In germline, CDR1 is SGHRS, CDR2 YFSETQ. V was pared by 4 bases and J by 4 bases, with 14 bases between. CDR3 size: 14 residues. The CDR3 reads CASSLGGGTTEAFF. The DNA of the CDR3 is TGCGCCAGCAGCCTAGGTGGGGGGACCACTGAAGCTTTCTTT.

The V call is TRBV7-2, the J call TRBJ2-3, with TRBD2 as a possible D gene (6 bases). Germline CDR1 and CDR2: SGHTA and FQGNSA. Trimming pared 5 bases from V and 5 bases from J, leaving 17 bases between. This CDR3 is built from 15 residues. CDR3 bases: TGTGCCAGCAGCCTCCCGACTAGAGGTATAGATACGCAGTATTTT. Protein sequence: CASSLPTRGIDTQYF.

The rearrangement links TRBV29-1 to TRBJ2-6; D is undetermined. Germline lookup yields CDR1 SQVTM and CDR2 ANQGSEA. The V gene lost 6 bases and the J gene lost 3 bases, with 6 bases spanning the gap. CDR3 size: 12 residues. CDR3 region: CSVLSGANVLTF. For the CDR3, the DNA is TGCAGCGTCCTAAGTGGGGCCAACGTCCTGACTTTC.

The chain has TRBV12-3 or TRBV12-4 and TRBJ2-5; the D is unclear. Trimming cost V 3 bases and J 3 bases, with 2 bases left between them. The CDR3 runs to 11 residues. CDR3 amino acids: CASSFKETQYF. CDR3 bases: TGTGCCAGCAGTTTCAAAGAGACCCAGTACTTC.

V and J are TRBV5-1 and TRBJ1-1; D is unclear. Germline CDR1 reads SGHRS; CDR2 reads YFSETQ. CDR3 length: 13 residues. The V end was cut by 1 base, the J end by 3 bases, with 7 bases between. The CDR3 coding sequence is TGCGCCAGCAGCTTGACTGGTGACACTGAAGCTTTCTTT. Protein product: CASSLTGDTEAFF.

This clone was counted once. DNA for the CDR3: TGTGCCAGCAGTTACTCCCCCGGCTCTAGCGGGGTCACAGATACGCAGTATTTT. Its protein is CASSYSPGSSGVTDTQYF. The rearrangement uses TRBV6-2 or TRBV6-3 and TRBJ2-3, with 9 positions matching TRBD2. V shed 0 bases and J 2 bases; nucleotides not matched to a gene: 9. The CDR3 has 18 residues. In germline, CDR1 is MNHEY, CDR2 SVGEGT.

This rearrangement joins TRBV5-1 to TRBJ2-1; TRBD1 is a possible D gene (6 bases). CDR1 is SGHRS and CDR2 is YFSETQ in the germline V gene. Trimming pared 4 bases from V and 5 bases from J, leaving 13 bases between. This CDR3 is 14 amino acids long. The CDR3 region is CASSRDRRNNEQFF. For the CDR3, the DNA is TGCGCCAGCAGCAGAGACAGGAGGAACAATGAGCAGTTCTTC.

The rearrangement uses TRBV5-4 and TRBJ1-3; no clear D. The germline V gene has CDR1 SGHNT and CDR2 YYREEE (reference sequence). There are 14 residues in the CDR3. The V end was cut by 4 bases, the J end by 8 bases, with 16 bases between. The CDR3 is CASSPRLTGDTIYF. The DNA of the CDR3 is TGTGCCAGCAGCCCAAGGTTAACCGGGGACACCATATATTTT.

Turning to this clone: Other DNA sequences within the sample encode an identical CDR3. V is TRBV28 and J is TRBJ1-3, with D hard to call. Trimming took off 3 bases at V and 1 base at J, with 7 bases between the two ends. This CDR3 has 14 residues. Germline loops: CDR1 MDHEN, CDR2 SYDVKM. CDR3: CASSLAGSGNTIYF. CDR3 in DNA: TGTGCCAGCAGTTTGGCCGGGTCTGGAAACACCATATATTTT.

This chain links TRBV6-4 with TRBJ1-2; possibly TRBD1 for D (6 bases). V was clipped by 4 bases and J by 4 bases, with 19 bases between them. CDR1 and CDR2 from the germline V gene are MRHNA and SNTAGT. The CDR3 is 16 amino acids. The CDR3 here is CASSAGARGDIYGYTF. CDR3 in DNA: TGTGCCAGCAGTGCAGGGGCTCGGGGGGATATCTATGGCTACACCTTC.

The genes are TRBV5-1 and TRBJ2-7, with D possibly being TRBD2 (5 bases). The V end was cut by 5 bases, the J end by 4 bases, with 16 bases between. The V gene's germline CDR1 is SGHRS and CDR2 YFSETQ. The CDR3 covers 14 residues. CDR3 sequence: CASREASKTYEQYF. In DNA, the CDR3 is TGCGCCAGCAGGGAGGCCAGTAAGACATACGAGCAGTACTTC.

The rearrangement uses TRBV7-2 and TRBJ2-1; 7 nucleotides agree with TRBD2. Germline V gives CDR1 SGHTA, CDR2 FQGNSA. The CDR3 runs 15 residues. V lost 1 base, J lost 7 bases, and 7 bases stayed unmatched. CDR3 region: CASSLVFRGGNEQFF. CDR3 DNA sequence: TGTGCCAGCAGCTTAGTTTTTAGGGGAGGGAATGAGCAGTTCTTC.